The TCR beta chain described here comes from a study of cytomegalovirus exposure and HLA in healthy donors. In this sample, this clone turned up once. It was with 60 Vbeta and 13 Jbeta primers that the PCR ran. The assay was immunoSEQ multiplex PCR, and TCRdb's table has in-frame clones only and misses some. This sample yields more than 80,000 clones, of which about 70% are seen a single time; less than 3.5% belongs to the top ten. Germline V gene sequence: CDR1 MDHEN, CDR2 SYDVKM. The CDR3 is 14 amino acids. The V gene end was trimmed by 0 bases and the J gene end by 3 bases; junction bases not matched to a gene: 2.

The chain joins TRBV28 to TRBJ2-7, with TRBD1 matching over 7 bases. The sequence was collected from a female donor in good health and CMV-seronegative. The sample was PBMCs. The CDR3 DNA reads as TGTGCCAGCAGTTTATGGCGGACAGGCTACGAGCAGTACTTC. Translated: CASSLWRTGYEQYF.